These 25 T cell receptor beta chains came from one sample sequenced in a study of T cell changes during pregnancy in multiple sclerosis. This table comes from immunoSEQ multiplex PCR, and its TCRdb copy is limited to in-frame clones, with some not included. The sample holds 70,000 or so clones, 80% to 95% seen once. Sequencing used CD4+ T cells from peripheral blood mononuclear cells, obtained after pregnancy. The receptors were gathered from a female donor with multiple sclerosis, enrolled in a pregnancy study.

The chain carries TRBV2 and TRBJ1-2, with a weak D call TRBD1 (5 bases). Germline CDR1 and CDR2: SNHLY and FYNNEI. Trimming cost V 4 bases and J 5 bases, with 11 bases left between them. This CDR3 contains 13 residues. In DNA, the CDR3 is TGTGCCAGCAGTGGGCGGGGGGGATATGGCTACACCTTC. It translates to CASSGRGGYGYTF. The whole variable domain, filled in from reference TRBV2 and TRBJ1-2, reads EPEVTQTPSHQVTQMGQEVILRCVPISNHLYFYWYRQILGQKVEFLVSFYNNEISEKSEIFDDQFSVERPDGSNFTLKIRSTKLEDSAMYFCASSGRGGYGYTFGSGTRLTVV.

V gene TRBV6-5 combines with J gene TRBJ2-1, with TRBD1 identical over 12 bases. The germline V gene encodes CDR1 MNHEY and CDR2 SVGAGI. J gave up 8 bases and V 6 bases, and 5 bases lay outside the gene matches. The CDR3 consists of 14 residues. The CDR3 DNA follows: TGTGCCAGCAGCCCGGGACAGGGGGCCGATGAGCAGTTCTTC. It codes for CASSPGQGADEQFF.

The chain carries TRBV5-1 and TRBJ2-7, with unresolved D. The germline V and J ends were trimmed by 4 bases and 1 base, with 9 bases remaining between them. The CDR3 runs 13 residues. The V gene's germline CDR1 is SGHRS and CDR2 YFSETQ. This CDR3 reads CASSPFGSYEQYF. The CDR3 nucleotides are TGCGCCAGCAGCCCTTTCGGGTCCTACGAGCAGTACTTC.

The chain couples TRBV2 to TRBJ2-7; 13 nucleotides match TRBD2. CDR3 length: 15 amino acids. The J segment lost 3 bases and the V segment lost 6 bases, leaving 5 bases of the junction unmatched. Germline CDR1 is SNHLY and CDR2 is FYNNEI. The chain's CDR3 is CASSRRTSGGYEQYF. The CDR3 DNA reads as TGTGCCAGCAGCCGCCGGACTAGCGGGGGCTACGAGCAGTACTTC.

The V gene is TRBV27, the J gene TRBJ2-5; TRBD1 matches 7 bases. Germline CDR1 MNHEY, CDR2 SMNVEV (reference sequence). V lost 5 bases and J lost 3; bases outside the gene matches: 3. This CDR3 comprises 13 residues. In nucleotides, the CDR3 is TGTGCCAGCAGTCAAGACAGGGAAGAGACCCAGTACTTC. Its translation: CASSQDREETQYF.

The V and J genes are TRBV5-1 and TRBJ2-7; the D gene is possibly TRBD2 (5 bases). The CDR3 contains 15 residues. V was cut by 4 bases and J by 0 bases, with 14 bases left in between. Germline assignment: CDR1 SGHRS and CDR2 YFSETQ. The CDR3 sequence: CASSPDGLSSYEQYF. The CDR3 nucleotides read TGCGCCAGCAGCCCCGACGGACTGAGCTCCTACGAGCAGTACTTC.

V and J are TRBV28 and TRBJ2-3; 7 bases align to TRBD2. Per the germline V gene, CDR1 is MDHEN and CDR2 is SYDVKM. The CDR3 covers 12 residues. After removal of 10 bases from V and 7 bases from J, the junction contained 8 bases not matched to a gene. The DNA for the CDR3 is TGTGCCACTGGCGGGAGCCGACATACGCAGTATTTT. Translated, it gives CATGGSRHTQYF.

The genes are TRBV6-1 and TRBJ1-2, with unresolved D. The CDR3 covers 14 residues. Germline V lookup: CDR1 MNHNS, CDR2 SASEGT. Trimming cost V 6 bases and J 4 bases, with 15 bases left between them. The CDR3: CASRARGDSYGYTF. CDR3 sequence (DNA): TGTGCCAGCAGGGCCCGGGGAGACTCCTATGGCTACACCTTC.

The chain recombines TRBV30 with TRBJ1-5; 7 nucleotides match TRBD1. V lost 2 bases, J lost 7 bases, and 11 bases stayed unmatched. Germline CDR1 GTSNPN, CDR2 SVGIG (reference sequence). The CDR3 consists of 15 residues. CDR3 sequence (DNA): TGTGCCTGGAGTATAAATACAGGGGTAGAGCAGCCCCAGCATTTT. Translation gives CAWSINTGVEQPQHF. Together with reference TRBV30 and TRBJ1-5, the CDR3 gives the full variable domain: SQTIHQWPATLVQPVGSPLSLECTVEGTSNPNLYWYRQAAGRGLQLLFYSVGIGQISSEVPQNLSASRPQDRQFILSSKKLLLSDSGFYLCAWSINTGVEQPQHFGDGTRLSIL.

V and J are TRBV19 and TRBJ2-7; 8 nucleotides agree with TRBD1. Germline V gene lookup returns CDR1 LNHDA and CDR2 SQIVND (reference sequence). V lost 5 bases, J lost 0 bases, and 3 bases stayed unmatched. The CDR3 consists of 14 residues. CDR3 sequence: CASSRQGLSYEQYF. DNA for the CDR3: TGTGCCAGTAGTCGACAGGGGCTCTCCTACGAGCAGTACTTC.

The rearrangement joins TRBV5-1 to TRBJ2-5; TRBD2 matches 11 bases. V was pared by 4 bases and J by 1 base, with 6 bases of the junction left unmatched. The CDR3 is made up of 16 amino acids. Germline V gives CDR1 SGHRS, CDR2 YFSETQ. The chain's CDR3 is CASSRFSGGAQETQYF. The CDR3 nucleotides read TGCGCCAGCAGCCGCTTTAGCGGGGGGGCCCAAGAGACCCAGTACTTC.

The J gene is TRBJ2-5, the V gene TRBV5-6; D perhaps matches TRBD2 (6 bases). Trimming removed 2 bases at V and 5 bases at J, with 16 bases between. The germline gives CDR1 SGHDT, CDR2 YYEEEE. This CDR3 spans 15 amino acids. The CDR3 spells CASSFSGRPGETQYF. The CDR3 DNA follows: TGTGCCAGCAGCTTCAGCGGGCGTCCGGGGGAGACCCAGTACTTC.

In its sample, this clone was seen once. This chain connects TRBV19 to TRBJ1-5, with D tentatively TRBD1 (5 bases). CDR3 size: 15 residues. V was clipped by 5 bases and J by 3 bases, with 14 bases between them. Germline-derived CDR1 and CDR2 are LNHDA and SQIVND (reference sequence). CDR3 in DNA: TGTGCCAGTAGTTATCTCCAGGGCCTCAATCAGCCCCAGCATTTT. Encoded protein: CASSYLQGLNQPQHF.

The V gene is TRBV18, the J gene TRBJ1-1, with TRBD1 matching 7 bases. The V gene's germline CDR1 is KGHSH and CDR2 LQKENI. V gave up 3 bases and J gave up 4 bases; unmatched junction bases: 5. The CDR3 has 14 residues. The CDR3 DNA follows: TGTGCCAGCTCACCCAAGACAGGGTCCACTGAAGCTTTCTTT. Its translation is CASSPKTGSTEAFF.

The chain carries TRBV10-3 and TRBJ2-7; a possible D gene is TRBD2 (5 bases). Looked up from germline, CDR1 is ENHRY and CDR2 is SYGVKD. V was trimmed by 6 bases and J by 0 bases, leaving 12 bases between them. This CDR3 contains 14 residues. The CDR3, as DNA: TGTGCCATCAGGGGAGACTCGAGCTCCTACGAGCAGTACTTC. The encoded protein is CAIRGDSSSYEQYF.

The chain combines TRBV6-1 with TRBJ1-1; possible D gene TRBD1, 6 bases. Germline values: CDR1 MNHNS, CDR2 SASEGT. This CDR3 has 18 amino acids. The V end was cut by 3 bases, the J end by 2 bases, with 22 bases between. The CDR3 coding sequence is TGTGCCAGCAGTGAGGCCTTATTCCGAGGACAGACCAACACTGAAGCTTTCTTT. It is translated as CASSEALFRGQTNTEAFF.

This clone was observed a single time. This sequence joins TRBV18 and TRBJ1-3; D not certain. V was cut by 5 bases and J by 0 bases, with 5 bases left in between. The germline V gene has CDR1 KGHSH and CDR2 LQKENI. The CDR3 runs to 13 residues. The CDR3 sequence: CASSSNSGNTIYF. The CDR3 DNA reads TGTGCCAGCTCATCAAACTCTGGAAACACCATATATTTT.

This clone is a singleton in its sample. The gene calls are TRBV5-1 and TRBJ1-1; no clear D. The CDR3 has 13 amino acids. V was shortened by 4 bases and J by 0 bases, with 7 bases between the two germline ends. Germline V gives CDR1 SGHRS, CDR2 YFSETQ. The CDR3 is CASSPSLNTEAFF. As DNA, the CDR3 is TGCGCCAGCAGCCCGTCCTTGAACACTGAAGCTTTCTTT.

The V gene is TRBV18, the J gene TRBJ1-2, with 10 bases aligning to TRBD1. The CDR3 totals 13 residues. CDR1 and CDR2 (germline): KGHSH, LQKENI. J gave up 8 bases and V 0 bases, and 0 bases lay outside the gene matches. The CDR3 DNA reads as TGTGCCAGCTCACCACCGGGACAGGGGGGCTACACCTTC. Its translation is CASSPPGQGGYTF.

This chain connects TRBV9 to TRBJ1-4, with 12 bases aligning to TRBD1. The CDR3 spans 15 residues. CDR1 and CDR2 (germline): SGDLS, YYNGEE. Germline trimming cut 4 bases from V and 8 bases from J; bases unmatched to any gene: 6. In nucleotides, the CDR3 is TGTGCCAGCAGCCCCCGGGACAGGGGGCGCGAAAAACTGTTTTTT. Translated, it gives CASSPRDRGREKLFF.

The chain is built from TRBV4-2 and TRBJ2-5, with 9 positions matching TRBD2. In germline, CDR1 is LGHNA, CDR2 YNFKEQ. V gave up 1 base and J gave up 4 bases; unmatched junction bases: 1. CDR3 size: 14 residues. CDR3 in DNA: TGTGCCAGCAGCCAAGCAGCGGGGGGAGAGACCCAGTACTTC. Translating it yields CASSQAAGGETQYF.

This chain joins TRBV18 and TRBJ2-5, with 7 nucleotides matching TRBD2. This CDR3 region has 14 residues. V lost 6 bases and J lost 5; bases outside the gene matches: 9. The V gene's germline CDR1 is KGHSH and CDR2 LQKENI. The chain's CDR3 is CASSTTDGRETQYF. CDR3 nucleotides: TGTGCCAGCTCCACCACTGACGGGAGGGAGACCCAGTACTTC. The entire variable domain, with the rest obtained from reference TRBV18 and TRBJ2-5, is as follows: NAGVMQNPRHLVRRRGQEARLRCSPMKGHSHVYWYRQLPEEGLKFMVYLQKENIIDESGMPKERFSAEFPKEGPSILRIQQVVRGDSAAYFCASSTTDGRETQYFGPGTRLLVL.

The chain uses TRBV14 and TRBJ2-7, with 9 bases matching TRBD2. CDR3 length equals 16 residues. The ends lost 0 bases at V and 6 bases at J; junction bases unmatched: 9. Per the germline V gene, CDR1 is SGHDN and CDR2 is FVKESK. The DNA for the CDR3 is TGTGCCAGCAGCCAAGAGATTAGCGGGAGAGAAGTCGAGCAGTACTTC. It specifies CASSQEISGREVEQYF.

CDR3 nucleotides: TGTGCCAGCAGCCCAGCGGGGGTGTATACGCAGTATTTT. It translates to CASSPAGVYTQYF. V and J are TRBV14 and TRBJ2-3, with 8 bases fitting TRBD2. V lost 4 bases and J lost 7; bases outside the gene matches: 4. There are 13 residues in the CDR3. Looked up from germline, CDR1 is SGHDN and CDR2 is FVKESK.

The rearrangement links TRBV20-1 to TRBJ2-7, with D perhaps matching TRBD2 (5 bases). Germline loops: CDR1 DFQATT, CDR2 SNEGSKA (reference sequence). V was shortened by 2 bases and J by 4 bases, with 6 bases between the two germline ends. The CDR3 totals 11 residues. The CDR3 loop reads CSARREYEQYF. The CDR3, as DNA: TGCAGTGCTAGAAGGGAGTACGAGCAGTACTTC.